This T cell receptor beta chain was captured in a study of beta chain features in type 1 diabetes. Study information: The examined sorted cells totaled approximately 100 million across samples.

The entirety of the isolated RNA underwent reverse transcription, so expressed TCRB transcripts were sequenced. Libraries were prepared by immunoSEQ multiplex PCR; TCRdb keeps only in-frame clonotypes and omits some of them. This sample has 330,000 or so clones, with 15% to 20% found just once. Study-level findings and limits: It was not settled here whether HLA type affects TCRB rearrangement. Using cDNA template may skew counts toward highly expressing activated cells.

The V gene's germline CDR1 is SNHLY and CDR2 FYNNEI. This CDR3 is 13 amino acids long. V was shortened by 8 bases and J by 7 bases, with 15 bases between the two germline ends. This clone was counted between two and nine times. The antigen is undetermined. Sequencing was performed on naive CD4+ T cells from blood. The chain has TRBV2 and TRBJ2-1; the D gene is possibly TRBD1 (6 bases). The TCR sequence derives from a woman between 18 and 30 years old in good health. The CDR3 DNA is TGTGCCAGCCACCAGGGGTATGGGAATGAGCAGTTCTTC. This encodes CASHQGYGNEQFF.